This T cell receptor (beta chain) was sequenced during a study of vaccination effects on CD4 cells after COVID-19. Study overall: Antigen-specific CD4+ T cells expanded by the ViraFEST assay with viral peptide pools were then sequenced.

A remark on this clone: Its antigen is undetermined.

The culture ran for about 11 days, and then CD4+ T cells were isolated. Each person got two doses of an mRNA SARS-CoV-2 vaccine, BNT162b2 or mRNA-1273. Clones were read by immunoSEQ multiplex PCR, and TCRdb kept only the in-frame ones, dropping some. The repertoire holds 66,000 or so clones, with around 85% as singletons. The germline V and J ends were trimmed by 0 bases and 2 bases, with 6 bases remaining between them. The germline CDR1 and CDR2 sequences are SGDLS and YYNGEE. The length of the CDR3 is 15 residues. The chain recombines TRBV9 with TRBJ2-6; D remains ambiguous. This material consisted of CD4+ T cells from PBMCs cultured without peptide, taken after COVID-19 vaccination. The TCR originated in a human donor who received a COVID-19 vaccine. Here the CDR3 DNA reads TGTGCCAGCAGCGTAGTAAACGCTGGGGCCAACGTCCTGACTTTC. It yields the protein CASSVVNAGANVLTF.